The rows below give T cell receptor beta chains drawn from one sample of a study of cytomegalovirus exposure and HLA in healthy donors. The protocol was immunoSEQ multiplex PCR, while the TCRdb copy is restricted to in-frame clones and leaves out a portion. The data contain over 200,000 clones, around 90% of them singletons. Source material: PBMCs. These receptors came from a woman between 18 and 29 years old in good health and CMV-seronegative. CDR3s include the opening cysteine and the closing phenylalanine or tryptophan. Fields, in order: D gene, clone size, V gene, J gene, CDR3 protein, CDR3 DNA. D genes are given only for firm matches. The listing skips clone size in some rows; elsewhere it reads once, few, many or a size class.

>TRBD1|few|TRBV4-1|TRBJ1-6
CASSPRDSDSPLHF
TGCGCCAGCAGCCCGCGGGACAGCGATTCACCCCTCCACTTT
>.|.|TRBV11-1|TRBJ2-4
CASSEKLEIGDIQYF
TGTGCCAGCAGCGAAAAGTTAGAGATCGGAGACATTCAGTACTTC
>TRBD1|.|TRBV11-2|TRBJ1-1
CASSPDRDTEAFF
TGTGCCAGCAGCCCTGACAGGGACACTGAAGCTTTCTTT
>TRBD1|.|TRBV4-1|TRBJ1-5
CASSQQTGRNQPQHF
TGCGCCAGCAGCCAACAGACAGGGCGCAATCAGCCCCAGCATTTT
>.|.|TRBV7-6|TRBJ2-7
CASRLLDSASSEQYF
TGTGCCAGCAGACTCTTAGACAGCGCGTCCTCCGAGCAGTACTTC
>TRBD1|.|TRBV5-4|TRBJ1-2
CASSLSTGPYGYTF
TGTGCCAGCAGCTTGTCGACAGGGCCCTATGGCTACACCTTC
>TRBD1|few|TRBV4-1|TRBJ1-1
CASSLDRGDTEAFF
TGCGCCAGCAGCCTTGACAGGGGGGACACTGAAGCTTTCTTT
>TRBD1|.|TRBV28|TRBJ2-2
CASSRDRVNTGELFF
TGTGCCAGCAGTCGGGACAGGGTGAACACCGGGGAGCTGTTTTTT
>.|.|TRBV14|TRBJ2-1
CASSQVRTIPNEQFF
TGTGCCAGCAGCCAAGTGCGGACTATTCCCAATGAGCAGTTCTTC
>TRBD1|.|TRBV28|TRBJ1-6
CASSLTRTGEAVSPLHF
TGTGCCAGCAGTTTAACTAGGACAGGGGAAGCGGTATCACCCCTCCACTTT